The 16 T cell receptor beta chains given below trace back to one sample, sequenced in a study of T cells in Graves' hyperthyroidism and ophthalmopathy (dated by TCRdb to between 2019 and 2020). The library was built by means of multiplex PCR. Sequencing was carried out with an Illumina HiSeq 2000. The TCR beta CDR3 regions were amplified from RNA transcripts. The TCR CDR3 was subjected to a first round of RT-PCR using the HTBI primer set and the Qiagen OneStep RT-PCR kit. Clones were called with MiXCR by TCRdb after fastp trimmed the public reads at Q25, and only in-frame beta chains were retained. Every entry covers one CDR3 protein and lists the most common genes and DNA from its rows. The sample data list hundreds of thousands of distinct CDR3 sequences, and roughly 21% of these were observed just once. Clones ranked in the top ten supply about half of the sample. The sample was blood. The receptor source for this set is a man aged 35 to 55 with Graves' ophthalmopathy.

This clonotype was detected many times. The genes are TRBV27 and TRBJ2-4; 8 nucleotides agree with TRBD2. Germline V CDR1 and CDR2: MNHEY, SMNVEV (reference sequence). The CDR3 runs 14 residues. The V and J ends lost 2 bases and 9 bases, in that order; junction bases with no gene match: 6. The CDR3 DNA reads as TGTGCCAGCAGTTTAGGAGCGGGAGTTGGCATTCAGTACTTC. This sequence encodes CASSLGAGVGIQYF.

This clonotype was observed a few times. The rearrangement uses TRBV7-3 and TRBJ1-5, with 9 nucleotides matching TRBD1. The length of the CDR3 is 17 residues. The germline CDR1 and CDR2 sequences are SGHTA and FQGTGA. Germline trimming cut 0 bases from V and 3 bases from J; bases unmatched to any gene: 6. CDR3 amino acids: CASSLTHDRGDNQPQHF. CDR3 coding DNA: TGTGCCAGCAGCTTAACCCACGACAGGGGGGACAATCAGCCCCAGCATTTT.

There are many counts of this clonotype. This sequence joins TRBV20-1 and TRBJ1-2; D gene uncertain. The CDR3 consists of 14 residues. V was pared by 6 bases and J by 1 base, with 15 bases between. Germline loops: CDR1 DFQATT, CDR2 SNEGSKA (reference sequence). This CDR3 reads CSAAGGLFNYGYTF. As DNA, the CDR3 is TGCAGTGCGGCAGGCGGACTGTTTAACTATGGCTACACCTTC.

This chain joins TRBV28 and TRBJ2-1; D may be TRBD2 (7 bases). This CDR3 is 15 amino acids long. Trimming removed 9 bases at V and 7 bases at J, with 22 bases between. The germline CDR1 and CDR2 sequences are MDHEN and SYDVKM. The CDR3 is CASPPGRGTLNEQFF. DNA for the CDR3: TGTGCCAGTCCCCCTGGGAGGGGGACCTTAAATGAGCAGTTCTTC.

CDR3 region: CASRGQGPNYGYTF. For the CDR3, the DNA is TGTGCCAGCAGGGGACAGGGGCCGAACTATGGCTACACCTTC. V usage is TRBV12-3 or TRBV12-4 and J usage is TRBJ1-2, with 10 bases matching TRBD1. The CDR3 covers 14 residues. V lost 6 bases, J lost 2 bases, and 3 bases stayed unmatched.

The sample holds one count of this clonotype. DNA for the CDR3: TGTGCCAGCAGCCTTAGGACAGGGGGGAATCTGCCAGATACGCAGTATTTT. This codes for CASSLRTGGNLPDTQYF. The chain employs TRBV7-6 and TRBJ2-3; 10 bases match TRBD1. The germline gives CDR1 SGHVS, CDR2 FNYEAQ. The CDR3 is 17 residues long. V lost 5 bases and J lost 4; bases outside the gene matches: 12.

This clonotype has a handful of counts. J is TRBJ1-3 and V is TRBV29-1; D is undetermined. The germline gives CDR1 SQVTM, CDR2 ANQGSEA. The V and J ends lost 4 bases and 0 bases respectively, with 10 bases between them. This CDR3 has 14 amino acids. CDR3: CSVGLGASGNTIYF. The CDR3 bases are TGCAGCGTTGGCTTGGGTGCCTCTGGAAACACCATATATTTT. Full variable domain (rest looked up from reference TRBV29-1 and TRBJ1-3): SAVISQKPSRDICQRGTSLTIQCQVDSQVTMMFWYRQQPGQSLTLIATANQGSEATYESGFVIDKFPISRPNLTFSTLTVSNMSPEDSSIYLCSVGLGASGNTIYFGEGSWLTVV.

The chain recombines TRBV29-1 with TRBJ2-5; D unresolved. The CDR3 contains 11 residues. Germline V CDR1 and CDR2: SQVTM, ANQGSEA. Trimming removed 7 bases at V and 5 bases at J, with 11 bases between. CDR3 sequence (DNA): TGCAGCGGAGAGTCCAGGGAGACCCAGTACTTC. Translation: CSGESRETQYF.

The genes are TRBV7-3 and TRBJ2-1, with D hard to call. This CDR3 is built from 13 residues. V gave up 5 bases and J gave up 5 bases, with 10 bases separating them. Germline V gene data show CDR1 as SGHTA and CDR2 as FQGTGA. As DNA, the CDR3 is TGTGCCAGCAGCCTTTTTACCCACAATGAGCAGTTCTTC. Residues: CASSLFTHNEQFF.

The table lists this clonotype with a few counts. CDR3 coding DNA: TGTGCCTGGAGTGTACGCGGGGGTACTGGGGCCAACGTCCTGACTTTC. Its protein product is CAWSVRGGTGANVLTF. The rearrangement links TRBV30 to TRBJ2-6; 7 bases are shared with TRBD2. J gave up 2 bases and V 0 bases, and 4 bases lay outside the gene matches. The CDR3 spans 16 residues. The V gene's germline CDR1 is GTSNPN and CDR2 SVGIG (reference sequence).

The chain joins TRBV28 to TRBJ1-2; tentatively, D is TRBD1 (5 bases). The CDR3 is 14 residues long. Trimming cost V 6 bases and J 8 bases, with 19 bases left between them. Germline CDR1 is MDHEN and CDR2 is SYDVKM. In DNA form, the CDR3 reads TGTGCCAGCAGCACCCCGGGACGGGCAGGAGGCTACACCTTC. It specifies CASSTPGRAGGYTF.

This clonotype has ten or more counts. The V gene is TRBV6-2 or TRBV6-3, the J gene TRBJ1-1, with TRBD1 as a possible D gene (6 bases). The V gene's germline CDR1 is MNHEY and CDR2 SVGEGT. V was trimmed by 8 bases and J by 1 base, leaving 14 bases between them. The CDR3 has 14 residues. In DNA form, the CDR3 reads TGTGCCAGCCGATCGACAGGCGGGAACACTGAAGCTTTCTTT. Amino acids: CASRSTGGNTEAFF.

This chain connects TRBV4-2 to TRBJ2-4; D uncertain. Germline V gene sequence: CDR1 LGHNA, CDR2 YNFKEQ. The CDR3 sequence is 16 residues long. The germline V and J ends were trimmed by 1 base and 0 bases, with 10 bases remaining between them. CDR3 DNA: TGTGCCAGCAGCCAAGGACGCTCCCCAGCCAAAAACATTCAGTACTTC. Translated, it gives CASSQGRSPAKNIQYF.

This clonotype was seen ten or more times. The chain is built from TRBV5-1 and TRBJ2-3; tentative D call: TRBD1 (5 bases). CDR3 length: 14 residues. The V end lost 4 bases, the J end lost 2 bases, and 11 bases lay between the germline ends. CDR1 SGHRS and CDR2 YFSETQ come from the germline V gene. Here the CDR3 DNA reads TGCGCCAGCAGCCTGGGGCGGTTCACAGATACGCAGTATTTT. Its protein is CASSLGRFTDTQYF. The full variable domain, with the rest looked up from reference TRBV5-1 and TRBJ2-3, is KAGVTQTPRYLIKTRGQQVTLSCSPISGHRSVSWYQQTPGQGLQFLFEYFSETQRNKGNFPGRFSGRQFSNSRSEMNVSTLELGDSALYLCASSLGRFTDTQYFGPGTRLTVL.

Many counts were recorded for this clonotype. This chain links TRBV10-3 with TRBJ1-2, with TRBD1 as a possible D gene (5 bases). Germline CDR1 and CDR2: ENHRY and SYGVKD. This CDR3 is built from 15 residues. The germline V and J ends were trimmed by 0 bases and 8 bases, with 16 bases remaining between them. CDR3 sequence: CAISESVPGRGGYTF. Here the CDR3 DNA reads TGTGCCATCAGTGAGTCCGTCCCGGGACGAGGGGGCTACACCTTC.

This clonotype has just a few counts. The CDR3 region has the DNA TGTGCCAGCAGCCCATCCGGGTCCAGTAATTCTGAAGCTTTCTTT. The encoded protein is CASSPSGSSNSEAFF. The gene calls are TRBV7-6 and TRBJ1-1, with D unclear. The CDR3 is made up of 15 amino acids. Germline V gene data show CDR1 as SGHVS and CDR2 as FNYEAQ. Trimming stripped 5 bases from V and 6 bases from J, with 19 bases between.